These T cell receptor beta chains were read from a single sample in a study of blood T cell repertoires in COVID-19. Clones were read by immunoSEQ multiplex PCR, and TCRdb kept only the in-frame ones, dropping some. This table holds over 130,000 clones, more than 80% found once. Sequencing input: peripheral blood. The source of these receptors is a woman older than 75 with acute or convalescent COVID-19. Each CDR3 is given with its conserved first and last residue. The D gene is left open where the match is weak. Clone size is given for some rows only: seen once, a few or many times, or a class if the clone is expanded.

CDR3	DNA	size	D	V	J
CASSLVASGGARNIQYF	TGCGCCAGCAGCTTGGTAGCTAGCGGGGGGGCCAGAAACATTCAGTACTTC	.	TRBD2	TRBV5-1	TRBJ2-4
CASSLDGTGILGYGYTF	TGCGCCAGCAGCTTGGATGGGACAGGAATTCTTGGCTATGGCTACACCTTC	.	TRBD1	TRBV5-1	TRBJ1-2
CATSRGKGASGNTIYF	TGTGCCACCAGCAGGGGGAAGGGGGCCTCTGGAAACACCATATATTTT	.	TRBD1	TRBV15	TRBJ1-3
CTSSQADQEPEAFF	TGCACCAGCAGCCAAGCCGACCAGGAACCTGAAGCTTTCTTT	.	.	TRBV1	TRBJ1-1
CASSSPGTNTDTQYF	TGTGCCAGCAGTTCCCCCGGGACTAACACAGATACGCAGTATTTT	.	TRBD2	TRBV28	TRBJ2-3
CASSLGGTDNQPQHF	TGTGCCAGCAGCTTAGGGGGGACAGACAATCAGCCCCAGCATTTT	.	TRBD1	TRBV7-2	TRBJ1-5
CASSISSAGNIQYF	TGTGCCAGTAGTATATCTTCGGCGGGAAACATTCAGTACTTC	.	.	TRBV19	TRBJ2-4
CASRPGQGGNQPQHF	TGTGCCAGCAGGCCGGGACAGGGTGGCAATCAGCCCCAGCATTTT	.	TRBD1	TRBV6-5	TRBJ1-5
CASSRWRDRVGTMNTEAFF	TGTGCCAGCAGCAGATGGAGAGACAGGGTTGGGACAATGAACACTGAAGCTTTCTTT	.	TRBD1	TRBV5-4	TRBJ1-1
CASSLFAGAPGTDTQYF	TGCGCCAGCAGCTTGTTCGCGGGGGCGCCCGGCACAGATACGCAGTATTTT	.	.	TRBV5-1	TRBJ2-3
CASSGTGGVNSPLHF	TGTGCCAGCAGTGGAACAGGGGGCGTTAATTCACCCCTCCACTTT	.	TRBD1	TRBV2	TRBJ1-6
CSATSNYGYTF	TGCAGTGCTACATCCAACTATGGCTACACCTTC	few	.	TRBV20-1	TRBJ1-2
CASSLEMNTEAFF	TGTGCCAGCAGTTTGGAGATGAACACTGAAGCTTTCTTT	once	.	TRBV6-5	TRBJ1-1
CATPNGRGIHPLHF	TGTGCCACCCCGAACGGGAGAGGGATTCACCCCCTCCACTTT	.	.	TRBV27	TRBJ1-6